Below, 13 T cell receptor beta chains from the same sample are listed, as sequenced in a study of T cell responses to AZD1222 COVID-19 vaccine. The assay was immunoSEQ multiplex PCR, and TCRdb's table has in-frame clones only and misses some. The sample has around 20,000 clones, 81% seen once. Sequences were derived from peripheral blood, sampled 28 days after the second AZD1222 dose. The receptors here all came from an adult who received the AZD1222 COVID-19 vaccine.

V and J are TRBV18 and TRBJ1-2; D is unresolved. Germline V gives CDR1 KGHSH, CDR2 LQKENI. V dropped 5 bases and J dropped 2 bases, with 21 bases sitting between them. The CDR3 sequence is 17 residues long. The CDR3 region is CASSVKKGPAVNYGYTF. CDR3 bases: TGTGCCAGCTCAGTGAAGAAAGGGCCCGCTGTGAACTATGGCTACACCTTC.

The V gene is TRBV30, the J gene TRBJ1-2; possible D gene TRBD1, 5 bases. V lost 0 bases and J 6 bases, leaving 8 bases between the germline ends. CDR1 GTSNPN and CDR2 SVGIG come from the germline V gene (reference sequence). The CDR3 has 12 amino acids. CDR3 sequence reads: CAWSVGVHGYTF. The CDR3 DNA follows: TGTGCCTGGAGTGTAGGGGTGCATGGCTACACCTTC.

The chain joins TRBV5-1 to TRBJ1-2, with 12 bases aligning to TRBD1. This CDR3 is built from 15 residues. CDR1 and CDR2 (germline): SGHRS, YFSETQ. V dropped 1 base and J dropped 6; count of bases not matched to a gene: 4. The CDR3 protein is CASSLMGQGANGYTF. DNA for the CDR3: TGCGCCAGCAGCTTGATGGGACAGGGGGCAAATGGCTACACCTTC.

V is TRBV2 and J is TRBJ1-2, with D unclear. Trimming pared 6 bases from V and 3 bases from J, leaving 8 bases between. Germline CDR1 is SNHLY and CDR2 is FYNNEI. The CDR3 loop spans 12 amino acids. As DNA, the CDR3 is TGTGCCAGCAGCAGGACGGACTATGGCTACACCTTC. Translated: CASSRTDYGYTF.

The chain joins TRBV24-1 to TRBJ1-3, with D perhaps TRBD1 (6 bases). Trimming took off 9 bases at V and 4 bases at J, with 12 bases between the two ends. Germline loops: CDR1 KGHDR, CDR2 SFDVKD. The CDR3 contains 13 residues. The DNA for the CDR3 is TGTGCCACCCAACAGGGCGCGGGAAACACCATATATTTT. Protein product: CATQQGAGNTIYF.

This clone was counted once. The chain joins TRBV7-6 to TRBJ1-1; D is undetermined. Germline V lookup: CDR1 SGHVS, CDR2 FNYEAQ. The CDR3 covers 14 residues. V was pared by 5 bases and J by 1 base, with 11 bases between. CDR3 DNA: TGTGCCAGCAGCACATTAGGGAGGAACACTGAAGCTTTCTTT. Translation gives CASSTLGRNTEAFF. The full variable domain, its missing parts supplied by reference TRBV7-6 and TRBJ1-1, is GAGVSQSPRYKVTKRGQDVALRCDPISGHVSLYWYRQALGQGPEFLTYFNYEAQQDKSGLPNDRFSAERPEGSISTLTIQRTEQRDSAMYRCASSTLGRNTEAFFGQGTRLTVV.

This clone has only one observation. The chain links TRBV5-5 to TRBJ1-5; D gene unclear. The CDR3 covers 13 residues. V was trimmed by 1 base and J by 2 bases, leaving 4 bases between them. The germline CDR1 and CDR2 sequences are SGHKS and YYEKEE (reference sequence). The chain's CDR3 is CASSLRGNQPQHF. As DNA, the CDR3 is TGTGCCAGCAGCTTGCGGGGCAATCAGCCCCAGCATTTT.

This chain uses TRBV19 with TRBJ2-7; 7 bases align to TRBD1. CDR3 length: 13 amino acids. The J segment lost 7 bases and the V segment lost 4 bases, leaving 7 bases of the junction unmatched. Germline lookup yields CDR1 LNHDA and CDR2 SQIVND (reference sequence). The CDR3 is CASSTYRGEEQYF. CDR3 bases: TGTGCCAGTAGTACTTACAGGGGCGAGGAGCAGTACTTC.

As to this clone: This sample includes further DNA sequences coding for the same CDR3. The gene calls are TRBV7-2 and TRBJ2-7; D is ambiguous. V shed 1 base and J shed 2 bases, with 9 bases lying between them. This CDR3 has 14 residues. Germline values: CDR1 SGHTA, CDR2 FQGNSA. Here the CDR3 reads CASSLVGRTYEQYF. The CDR3 coding sequence is TGTGCCAGCAGCTTAGTGGGCCGTACCTACGAGCAGTACTTC.

This rearrangement joins TRBV6-5 to TRBJ1-4; unclear D gene. Trimming cost V 11 bases and J 3 bases, with 19 bases left between them. The germline gives CDR1 MNHEY, CDR2 SVGAGI. This CDR3 region has 15 residues. Here the CDR3 DNA reads TGTGCCCTGGGAGTGGGGATCACTTCTAATGAAAAACTGTTTTTT. Translated, it gives CALGVGITSNEKLFF.

This clone was observed a few times. This chain joins TRBV25-1 and TRBJ1-6; D ambiguous. With 4 bases removed from V and 4 bases from J, the gap between germline ends came to 11 bases. The germline V gene has CDR1 MGHDK and CDR2 SYGVNS. The CDR3 length is 15 residues. CDR3 nucleotide sequence: TGTGCCAGCAGTGGGGGTTCAGGATATAATTCACCCCTCCACTTT. Protein sequence: CASSGGSGYNSPLHF.

This clone was counted only a few times. The genes are TRBV25-1 and TRBJ1-2; 10 bases match TRBD1. The CDR3 contains 14 residues. Looked up from germline, CDR1 is MGHDK and CDR2 is SYGVNS. Trimming at V came to 7 bases and at J to 4 bases, leaving 6 bases not matched to a gene. The CDR3 sequence: CASTDRGQIYGYTF. CDR3 DNA sequence: TGTGCCAGCACCGACAGGGGGCAGATCTATGGCTACACCTTC.

This clone appeared a single time. The rearrangement links TRBV20-1 to TRBJ2-3; a weak D match, TRBD2 (5 bases). Trimming cost V 3 bases and J 0 bases, with 13 bases left between them. Germline V gene lookup returns CDR1 DFQATT and CDR2 SNEGSKA (reference sequence). This CDR3 has 15 residues. In nucleotides, the CDR3 is TGCAGTGCTAGTGGGCTAGCCCCTAGCACAGATACGCAGTATTTT. Translating gives CSASGLAPSTDTQYF.